This TCR beta chain was retrieved from a study of cytomegalovirus exposure and HLA in healthy donors. The PCR ran on 60 Vbeta and 13 Jbeta primers. Generated by immunoSEQ multiplex PCR, the TCRdb table keeps only in-frame clones and is missing some. Of fewer than 200,000 clones in the sample, around 84% were seen once. Germline-derived CDR1 and CDR2 are SGHRS and YFSETQ. The CDR3 sequence is 17 residues long. Losses at the gene ends were 5 bases for V and 0 bases for J; bases not matched to a gene: 14. On this clone itself: The antigen is not known.

Study results and caveats: Rare TCR sequences predominated, though certain public TCRs were found in many donors. Because they were indistinguishable, some V segments, including TRBV6-2 and TRBV6-3, were excluded.

The sequenced sample consisted of PBMCs. This sequence joins TRBV5-1 and TRBJ2-7; 7 nucleotides agree with TRBD2. The TCR comes from a woman between 18 and 29 years old in good health and CMV-seronegative. CDR3 sequence: CASRWGGATLTSYEQYV. The CDR3, as DNA: TGCGCCAGCAGATGGGGGGGAGCAACGTTAACCTCCTACGAGCAGTACGTC.